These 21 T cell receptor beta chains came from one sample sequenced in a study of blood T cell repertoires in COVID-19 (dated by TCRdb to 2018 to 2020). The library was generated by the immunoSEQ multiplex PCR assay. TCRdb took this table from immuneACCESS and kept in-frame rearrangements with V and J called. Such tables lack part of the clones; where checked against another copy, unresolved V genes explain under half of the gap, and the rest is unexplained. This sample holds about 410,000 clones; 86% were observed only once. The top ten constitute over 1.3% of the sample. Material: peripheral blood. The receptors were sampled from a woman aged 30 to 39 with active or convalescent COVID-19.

CDR3 in DNA: TGTGCCAGCAGTTTCCCACAGGGAGAGCAGTACTTC. Its protein is CASSFPQGEQYF. V usage is TRBV12-3 or TRBV12-4 and J usage is TRBJ2-7; D possibly corresponds to TRBD1 (6 bases). Trimming took off 3 bases at V and 7 bases at J, with 10 bases between the two ends. There are 12 residues in the CDR3.

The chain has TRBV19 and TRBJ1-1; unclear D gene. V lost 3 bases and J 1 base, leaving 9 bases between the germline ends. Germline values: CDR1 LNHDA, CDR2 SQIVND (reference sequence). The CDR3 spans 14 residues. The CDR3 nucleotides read TGTGCCAGTAGTATCGCCAGAACGAACACTGAAGCTTTCTTT. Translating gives CASSIARTNTEAFF.

The CDR3 here is CASSLSGASFYEQYF. In DNA, the CDR3 is TGCGCCAGCAGCTTGTCAGGCGCTAGCTTCTACGAGCAGTACTTC. The J gene is TRBJ2-7, the V gene TRBV5-1; weak D call: TRBD2 (5 bases). V lost 1 base to trimming and J lost 3 bases, with 14 bases between them. This CDR3 is built from 15 residues. From germline, CDR1 is SGHRS and CDR2 YFSETQ.

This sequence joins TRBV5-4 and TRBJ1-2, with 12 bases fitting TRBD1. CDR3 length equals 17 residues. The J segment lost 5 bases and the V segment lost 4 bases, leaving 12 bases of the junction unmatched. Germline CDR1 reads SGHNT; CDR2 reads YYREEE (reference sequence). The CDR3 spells CASSKPGQGAKGYGYTF. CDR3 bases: TGTGCCAGCAGCAAACCGGGACAGGGGGCTAAAGGATATGGCTACACCTTC.

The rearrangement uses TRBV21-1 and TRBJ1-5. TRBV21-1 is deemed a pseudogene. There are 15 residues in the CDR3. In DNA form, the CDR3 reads TGTGCCAGCAGCAAAGACGGGGGGCTAGGCCAGCCCCAGCATTTT. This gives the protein CASSKDGGLGQPQHF.

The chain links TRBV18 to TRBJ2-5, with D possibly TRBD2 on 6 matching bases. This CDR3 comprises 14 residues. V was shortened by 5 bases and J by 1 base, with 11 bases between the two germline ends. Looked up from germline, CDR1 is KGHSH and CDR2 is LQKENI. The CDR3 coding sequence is TGTGCCAGCTCAACGACTAGAGGCCAAGAGACCCAGTACTTC. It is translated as CASSTTRGQETQYF.

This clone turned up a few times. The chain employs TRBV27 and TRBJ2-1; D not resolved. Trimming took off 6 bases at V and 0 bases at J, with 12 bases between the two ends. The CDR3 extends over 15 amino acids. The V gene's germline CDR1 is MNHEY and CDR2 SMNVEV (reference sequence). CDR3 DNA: TGTGCCAGCAGACTTGCTAGTAACTCCTACAATGAGCAGTTCTTC. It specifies CASRLASNSYNEQFF.

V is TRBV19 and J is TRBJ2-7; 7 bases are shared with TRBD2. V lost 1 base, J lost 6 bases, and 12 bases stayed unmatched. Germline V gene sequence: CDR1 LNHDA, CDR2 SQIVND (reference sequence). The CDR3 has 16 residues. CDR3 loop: CASSIVGGGSYGEQYF. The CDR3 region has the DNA TGTGCCAGTAGTATAGTAGGCGGGGGATCTTACGGCGAGCAGTACTTC. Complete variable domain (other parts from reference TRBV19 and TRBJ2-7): DGGITQSPKYLFRKEGQNVTLSCEQNLNHDAMYWYRQDPGQGLRLIYYSQIVNDFQKGDIAEGYSVSREKKESFPLTVTSAQKNPTAFYLCASSIVGGGSYGEQYFGPGTRLTVT.

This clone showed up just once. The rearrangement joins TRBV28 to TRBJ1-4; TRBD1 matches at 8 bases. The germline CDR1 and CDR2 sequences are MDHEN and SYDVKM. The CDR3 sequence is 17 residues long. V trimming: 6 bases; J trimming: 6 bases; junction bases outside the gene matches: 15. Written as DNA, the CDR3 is TGTGCCAGCAGAACCACCCAAAAGGACAGGGATTATGAAAAACTGTTTTTT. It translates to CASRTTQKDRDYEKLFF. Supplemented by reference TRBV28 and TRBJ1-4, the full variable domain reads DVKVTQSSRYLVKRTGEKVFLECVQDMDHENMFWYRQDPGLGLRLIYFSYDVKMKEKGDIPEGYSVSREKKERFSLILESASTNQTSMYLCASRTTQKDRDYEKLFFGSGTQLSVL.

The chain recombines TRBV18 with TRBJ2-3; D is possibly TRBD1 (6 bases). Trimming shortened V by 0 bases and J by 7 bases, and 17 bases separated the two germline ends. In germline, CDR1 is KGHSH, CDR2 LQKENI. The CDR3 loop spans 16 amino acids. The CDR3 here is CASSPPAGAFINTQYF. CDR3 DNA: TGTGCCAGCTCACCACCTGCAGGGGCCTTTATAAATACGCAGTATTTT.

The CDR3 here is CASSPLPATSGENEQFF. The CDR3 region has the DNA TGTGCCAGCAGCCCTCTCCCCGCGACTAGCGGGGAGAATGAGCAGTTCTTC. The chain uses TRBV9 and TRBJ2-1, with TRBD2 matching 11 bases. The CDR3 contains 17 residues. V dropped 4 bases and J dropped 7; count of bases not matched to a gene: 13. Per the germline V gene, CDR1 is SGDLS and CDR2 is YYNGEE.

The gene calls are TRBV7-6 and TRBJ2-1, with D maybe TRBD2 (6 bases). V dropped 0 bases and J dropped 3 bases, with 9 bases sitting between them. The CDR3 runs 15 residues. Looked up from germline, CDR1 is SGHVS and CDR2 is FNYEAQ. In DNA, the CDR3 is TGTGCCAGCAGCTTAGCGGGGGGAAACTACAATGAGCAGTTCTTC. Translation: CASSLAGGNYNEQFF.

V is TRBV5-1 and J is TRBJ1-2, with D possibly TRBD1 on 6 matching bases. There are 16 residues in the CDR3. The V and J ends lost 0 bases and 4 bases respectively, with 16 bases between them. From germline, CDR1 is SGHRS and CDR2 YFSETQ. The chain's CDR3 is CASSLESGQKAYGYTF. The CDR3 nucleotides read TGCGCCAGCAGCTTGGAATCCGGACAGAAGGCCTATGGCTACACCTTC.

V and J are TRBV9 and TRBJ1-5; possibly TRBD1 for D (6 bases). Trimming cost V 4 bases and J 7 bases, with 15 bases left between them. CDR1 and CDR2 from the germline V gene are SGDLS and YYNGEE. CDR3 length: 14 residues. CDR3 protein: CASSLGGGLQPQHF. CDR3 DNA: TGTGCCAGCAGCCTAGGGGGGGGCCTCCAGCCCCAGCATTTT.

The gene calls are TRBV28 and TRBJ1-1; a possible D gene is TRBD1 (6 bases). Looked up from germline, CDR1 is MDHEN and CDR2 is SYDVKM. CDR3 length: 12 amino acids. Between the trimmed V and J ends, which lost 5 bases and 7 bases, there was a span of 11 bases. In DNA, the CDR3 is TGTGCCAGCAGTCTGGGACACTTTGAAGCTTTCTTT. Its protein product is CASSLGHFEAFF. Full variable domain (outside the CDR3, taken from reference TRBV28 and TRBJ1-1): DVKVTQSSRYLVKRTGEKVFLECVQDMDHENMFWYRQDPGLGLRLIYFSYDVKMKEKGDIPEGYSVSREKKERFSLILESASTNQTSMYLCASSLGHFEAFFGQGTRLTVV.

The CDR3 DNA reads as TGTGCCAGTAGAGGAGTCCGGGACAGGGTTTTAAGTGGCTACACCTTC. Protein: CASRGVRDRVLSGYTF. The chain employs TRBV19 and TRBJ1-2; TRBD1 matches 9 bases. The germline V gene has CDR1 LNHDA and CDR2 SQIVND (reference sequence). The CDR3 covers 16 residues. V lost 6 bases to trimming and J lost 7 bases; unmatched junction nucleotides: 15.

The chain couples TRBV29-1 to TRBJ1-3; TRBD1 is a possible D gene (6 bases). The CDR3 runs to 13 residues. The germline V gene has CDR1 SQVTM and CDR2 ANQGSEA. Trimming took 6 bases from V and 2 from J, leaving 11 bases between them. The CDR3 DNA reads TGCAGCGTAAAAGGGGGACCTGGAAACACCATATATTTT. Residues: CSVKGGPGNTIYF.

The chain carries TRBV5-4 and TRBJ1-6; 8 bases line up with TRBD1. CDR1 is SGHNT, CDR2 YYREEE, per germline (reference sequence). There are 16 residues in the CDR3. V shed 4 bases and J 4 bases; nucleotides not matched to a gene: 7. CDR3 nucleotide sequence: TGTGCCAGCAGCCGGACAGGGAAGAATTATAATTCACCCCTCCACTTT. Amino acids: CASSRTGKNYNSPLHF.

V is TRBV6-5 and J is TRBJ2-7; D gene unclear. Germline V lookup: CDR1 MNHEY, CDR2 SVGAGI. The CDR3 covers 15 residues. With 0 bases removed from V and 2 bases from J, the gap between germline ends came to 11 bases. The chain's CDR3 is CASSYSTPRTYEQYF. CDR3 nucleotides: TGTGCCAGCAGTTACTCGACCCCCAGGACCTACGAGCAGTACTTC.

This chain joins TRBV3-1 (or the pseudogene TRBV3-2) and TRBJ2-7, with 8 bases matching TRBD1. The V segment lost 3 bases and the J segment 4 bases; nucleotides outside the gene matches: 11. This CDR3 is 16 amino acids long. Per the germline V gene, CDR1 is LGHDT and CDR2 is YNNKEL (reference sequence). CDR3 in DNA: TGTGCCAGCAGCCAGGGGGGACAGGCCCCTGAGTACGAGCAGTACTTC. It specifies CASSQGGQAPEYEQYF.

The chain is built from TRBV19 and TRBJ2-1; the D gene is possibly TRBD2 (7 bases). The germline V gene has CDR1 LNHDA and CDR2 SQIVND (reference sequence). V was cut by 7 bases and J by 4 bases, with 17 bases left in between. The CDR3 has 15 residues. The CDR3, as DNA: TGTGCCAGTAATGGGGGGGGCGGACAATACAATGAGCAGTTCTTC. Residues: CASNGGGGQYNEQFF.